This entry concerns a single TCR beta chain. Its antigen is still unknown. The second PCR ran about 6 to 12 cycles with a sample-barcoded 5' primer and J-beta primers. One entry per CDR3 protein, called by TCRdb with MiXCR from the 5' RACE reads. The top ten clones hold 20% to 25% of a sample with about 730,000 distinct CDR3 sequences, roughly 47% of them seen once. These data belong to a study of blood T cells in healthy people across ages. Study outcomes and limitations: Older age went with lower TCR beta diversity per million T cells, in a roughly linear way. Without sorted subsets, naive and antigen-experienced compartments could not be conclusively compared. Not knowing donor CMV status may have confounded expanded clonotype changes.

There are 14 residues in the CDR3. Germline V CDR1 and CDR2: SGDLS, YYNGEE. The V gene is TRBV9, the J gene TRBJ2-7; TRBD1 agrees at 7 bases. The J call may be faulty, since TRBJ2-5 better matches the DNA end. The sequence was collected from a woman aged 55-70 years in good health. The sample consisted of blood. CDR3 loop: CASSMRQGRETQYF. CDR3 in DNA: TGTGCCAGCAGCATGCGACAGGGCCGGGAGACCCAGTACTTC.